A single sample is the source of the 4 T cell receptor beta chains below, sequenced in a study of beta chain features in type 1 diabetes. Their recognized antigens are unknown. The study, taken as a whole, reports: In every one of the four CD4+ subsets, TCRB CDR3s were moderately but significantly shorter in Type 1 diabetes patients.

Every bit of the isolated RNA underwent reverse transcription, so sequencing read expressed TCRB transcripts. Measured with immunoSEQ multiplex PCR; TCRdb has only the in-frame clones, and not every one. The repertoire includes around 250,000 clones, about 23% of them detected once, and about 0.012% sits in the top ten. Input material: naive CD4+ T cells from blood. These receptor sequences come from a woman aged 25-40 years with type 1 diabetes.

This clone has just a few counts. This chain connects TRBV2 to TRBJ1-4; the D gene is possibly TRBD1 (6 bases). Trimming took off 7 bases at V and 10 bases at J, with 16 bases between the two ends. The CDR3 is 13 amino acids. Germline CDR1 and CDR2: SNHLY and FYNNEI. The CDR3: CASKEQGLGKLFF. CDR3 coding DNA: TGTGCCAGCAAGGAACAGGGTTTGGGAAAACTGTTTTTT.

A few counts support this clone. The CDR3 loop is CASSATGVGEQYF. The CDR3 bases are TGTGCCAGCAGCGCTACAGGGGTTGGCGAGCAGTACTTC. The chain joins TRBV9 to TRBJ2-7, with TRBD1 matching 7 bases. Germline V gene sequence: CDR1 SGDLS, CDR2 YYNGEE. This CDR3 is 13 amino acids long. V shed 3 bases and J 6 bases; nucleotides not matched to a gene: 6.

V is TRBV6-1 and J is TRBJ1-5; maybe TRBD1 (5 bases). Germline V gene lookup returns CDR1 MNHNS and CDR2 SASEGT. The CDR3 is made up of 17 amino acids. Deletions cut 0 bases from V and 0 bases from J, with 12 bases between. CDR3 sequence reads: CASSEAGQSYSNQPQHF. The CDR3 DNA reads TGTGCCAGCAGTGAAGCGGGGCAGTCTTATAGCAATCAGCCCCAGCATTTT.

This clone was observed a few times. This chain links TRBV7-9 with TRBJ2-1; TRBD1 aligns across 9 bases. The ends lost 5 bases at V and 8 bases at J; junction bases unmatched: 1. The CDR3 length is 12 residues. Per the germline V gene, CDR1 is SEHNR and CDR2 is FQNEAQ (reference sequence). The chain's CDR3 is CASSRDRDEQFF. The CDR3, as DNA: TGTGCCAGCAGCCGGGACAGGGATGAGCAGTTCTTC.